Listed below are T cell receptor beta chains from one sample, sequenced in a study of Ad26.COV2.S vaccination and SARS-CoV-2 variants. Clones were sequenced by immunoSEQ multiplex PCR, and TCRdb holds only the in-frame ones, with some missing. The data hold around 240,000 clones, with roughly 90% observed a single time. The material was peripheral blood, obtained in a trial of Ad26.COV2.S vaccine versus placebo. Receptor source: a person aged 18 to 59 who received the Ad26.COV2.S COVID-19 vaccine or a placebo. Each CDR3 is given with its conserved first and last residue. Not all rows give a size; the values are once, few, many and, for expanded clones, a class.

clone size: .; J gene: TRBJ2-2; V gene: TRBV5-8; CDR3 protein: CASSLGTILAGGDTGELFF
clone size: .; J gene: TRBJ1-1; V gene: TRBV9; CDR3 protein: CASSVKGISTEAFF
clone size: .; J gene: TRBJ1-2; V gene: TRBV9; CDR3 protein: CASSAYSGTVPYGYTF
clone size: .; J gene: TRBJ2-7; V gene: TRBV27; CDR3 protein: CASSLGAVYEQYF
clone size: .; J gene: TRBJ1-4; V gene: TRBV6-5; CDR3 protein: CASRIGNEKLFF
clone size: .; J gene: TRBJ2-7; V gene: TRBV18; CDR3 protein: CASSPKSGQFYSYEQYF
clone size: .; J gene: TRBJ1-5; V gene: TRBV27; CDR3 protein: CASSSYAGGTPNQPQHF
clone size: .; J gene: TRBJ2-6; V gene: TRBV21-1; CDR3 protein: CASSKGDTNCSGANVLTF
clone size: .; J gene: TRBJ2-1; V gene: TRBV7-2; CDR3 protein: CASKLAGGYNEQFF
clone size: few; J gene: TRBJ2-2; V gene: TRBV13; CDR3 protein: CASSSFFPNTGELFF
clone size: once; J gene: TRBJ2-6; V gene: TRBV10-3; CDR3 protein: CAISPQGSGANVLTF
clone size: .; J gene: TRBJ1-6; V gene: TRBV4-1; CDR3 protein: CASSQGTGSNSPLHF
clone size: .; J gene: TRBJ2-7; V gene: TRBV9; CDR3 protein: CASIEKLAGRQYF
clone size: .; J gene: TRBJ2-7; V gene: TRBV13; CDR3 protein: CASSPGHGYEQYF
clone size: .; J gene: TRBJ2-1; V gene: TRBV29-1; CDR3 protein: CSATSGLNEQFF
clone size: .; J gene: TRBJ2-3; V gene: TRBV7-2; CDR3 protein: CASSFHPYNAPADTQYF
clone size: once; J gene: TRBJ1-5; V gene: TRBV28; CDR3 protein: CASSFYSGATGNQPQHF
clone size: few; J gene: TRBJ2-1; V gene: TRBV5-1; CDR3 protein: CASSLTNSYNEQFF
clone size: once; J gene: TRBJ1-6; V gene: TRBV19; CDR3 protein: CASGGQGYNSPLHF
clone size: .; J gene: TRBJ2-2; V gene: TRBV7-9; CDR3 protein: CASSLVRGRGELFF
clone size: .; J gene: TRBJ1-5; V gene: TRBV28; CDR3 protein: CASSLKQGGQPQHF
clone size: .; J gene: TRBJ2-5; V gene: TRBV12-3/TRBV12-4; CDR3 protein: CASSFPGQETQYF
clone size: .; J gene: TRBJ2-7; V gene: TRBV11-3; CDR3 protein: CASSSHPGKISYEQYF
clone size: .; J gene: TRBJ2-7; V gene: TRBV18; CDR3 protein: CASSPGTTYEQYF
clone size: .; J gene: TRBJ1-2; V gene: TRBV30; CDR3 protein: CAWSARRGGVNYGYTF
clone size: .; J gene: TRBJ1-4; V gene: TRBV28; CDR3 protein: CAINPGINEKLFF
clone size: .; J gene: TRBJ2-1; V gene: TRBV19; CDR3 protein: CASRSPSGTSASAGEIF
clone size: .; J gene: TRBJ1-5; V gene: TRBV6-2/TRBV6-3; CDR3 protein: CASSYGTSARGGQPQHF
clone size: few; J gene: TRBJ2-7; V gene: TRBV30; CDR3 protein: CAWTRPGDEQYF
clone size: .; J gene: TRBJ1-2; V gene: TRBV6-5; CDR3 protein: CASRAGTGDGYTF
clone size: once; J gene: TRBJ2-6; V gene: TRBV19; CDR3 protein: CASRPWTGRRESAGANVLTF
clone size: .; J gene: TRBJ1-2; V gene: TRBV30; CDR3 protein: CAWSGNRGLSYGYTF
clone size: .; J gene: TRBJ2-1; V gene: TRBV7-2; CDR3 protein: CASSSRQGSNNEQFF
clone size: few; J gene: TRBJ1-5; V gene: TRBV19; CDR3 protein: CASSIRQGDQPQHF
clone size: .; J gene: TRBJ2-1; V gene: TRBV11-3; CDR3 protein: CASSPGPGRGQFF
clone size: .; J gene: TRBJ2-5; V gene: TRBV2; CDR3 protein: CASSEGRYQETQYF
clone size: .; J gene: TRBJ2-1; V gene: TRBV28; CDR3 protein: CASSFPAGTSAAGEQFF
clone size: .; J gene: TRBJ2-7; V gene: TRBV5-5; CDR3 protein: CASSTLTGMGEQYF
clone size: .; J gene: TRBJ2-7; V gene: TRBV29-1; CDR3 protein: CSVRQGLGAYEQYF
clone size: .; J gene: TRBJ1-5; V gene: TRBV12-3/TRBV12-4; CDR3 protein: CASSSTGGQPQHF
clone size: .; J gene: TRBJ1-5; V gene: TRBV6-6; CDR3 protein: CASSDEGTANQPQHF
clone size: .; J gene: TRBJ1-1; V gene: TRBV28; CDR3 protein: CASSLAGVVNTEAFF
clone size: .; J gene: TRBJ2-7; V gene: TRBV10-3; CDR3 protein: CAISVYSAYEQYF
clone size: .; J gene: TRBJ2-6; V gene: TRBV19; CDR3 protein: CASSHHTTGANVLTF
clone size: few; J gene: TRBJ2-3; V gene: TRBV21-1; CDR3 protein: CASSKEGTGGLTDTQYF
clone size: few; J gene: TRBJ1-5; V gene: TRBV28; CDR3 protein: CASTFMPGQYSNQPQHF
clone size: .; J gene: TRBJ2-1; V gene: TRBV9; CDR3 protein: CAGARGQGVHNEQFF
clone size: .; J gene: TRBJ1-4; V gene: TRBV27; CDR3 protein: CASSPNNDEKLFF